Many counts were recorded for the clone carrying this T cell receptor (beta chain). Its specificity is not known. This sample was taken from a study of response to subunit inactivated influenza vaccine. The study, taken as a whole, reports: The study's authors posited that every seasonal influenza vaccination enlists few new T cells.

Via MiXCR, TCRdb re-called the RT-PCR reads, giving one row per CDR3 protein. The sample holds more than 700,000 distinct CDR3 sequences, 21% seen once. V dropped 0 bases and J dropped 5 bases, with 19 bases sitting between them. CDR3 length equals 17 residues. The V gene's germline CDR1 is MNHEY and CDR2 SVGAGI. The clonotype originates from a man aged 45 to 65 who received an inactivated influenza vaccine. The V call is TRBV6-5, the J call TRBJ2-5, with D unresolved. The sample was PBMCs from blood, taken more than 4 days after vaccination. Here the CDR3 DNA reads TGTGCCAGCAGTTACTCGATAGGCTTCTTATTCGTGGAGACCCAGTACTTC. Translation: CASSYSIGFLFVETQYF.